This entry describes one TCR beta chain. The data were taken from a study of blood T cell repertoires in COVID-19. The data were produced by immunoSEQ multiplex PCR, yet TCRdb's version contains in-frame clones alone and is incomplete. This repertoire shows about 52,000 clones, about four fifths found once; its top ten account for around 7.5%. The CDR3 covers 12 residues. Trimming took 1 base from V and 4 from J, leaving 5 bases between them. Looked up from germline, CDR1 is SGHTA and CDR2 is FQGNSA. V gene TRBV7-2 combines with J gene TRBJ2-7; D remains ambiguous. The clonotype originates from a man in his 70s with active COVID-19. Sequencing used peripheral blood. The DNA for the CDR3 is TGTGCCAGCAGCTTAGAAGAGTACGAGCAGTACTTC. As protein: CASSLEEYEQYF.